This entry lists 3 T cell receptor beta chains sequenced from one sample in a study of T cell responses to AZD1222 COVID-19 vaccine. Method: immunoSEQ multiplex PCR; TCRdb's copy keeps in-frame clones and lacks some. The sample contains 170,000 or so clones, less than 95% of which appear only once. Here the sequenced sample was peripheral blood, taken on day 0 of AZD1222 vaccination. The receptors here all came from an adult in good health.

V is TRBV20-1 and J is TRBJ2-5; D ambiguous. V gave up 6 bases and J gave up 9 bases, with 8 bases separating them. The CDR3 is 9 amino acids. CDR1 is DFQATT and CDR2 is SNEGSKA in the germline V gene (reference sequence). CDR3 in DNA: TGCAGTGCAGGTCTCGCCCAGTACTTC. It yields the protein CSAGLAQYF.

The gene calls are TRBV7-2 and TRBJ2-3, with D possibly being TRBD2 (6 bases). Looked up from germline, CDR1 is SGHTA and CDR2 is FQGNSA. This CDR3 is built from 16 residues. Trimming pared 1 base from V and 4 bases from J, leaving 15 bases between. The CDR3 DNA reads TGTGCCAGCAGCTTAGGAGGAGCGGGCACTGCAGATACGCAGTATTTT. Protein sequence: CASSLGGAGTADTQYF.

The V gene is TRBV19, the J gene TRBJ1-5; a weak D match, TRBD1 (5 bases). Trimming left V 10 bases short and J 2 bases short, with 18 bases between. In germline, CDR1 is LNHDA, CDR2 SQIVND (reference sequence). This CDR3 has 15 residues. The CDR3 region is CATHERRGRNQPQHF. DNA of the CDR3: TGTGCCACCCATGAACGCCGGGGCCGCAATCAGCCCCAGCATTTT.